This is a list of T cell receptor beta chains from one sample in a study of Graves' ophthalmopathy and Graves' hyperthyroidism. TCRdb re-analysed the multiplex PCR reads in MiXCR, keeping a single row per CDR3 protein. The sample has 650,000 to 800,000 distinct CDR3 sequences; roughly 41% are singletons. Sequenced input: peripheral blood. The receptors were gathered from an adult man with Graves' ophthalmopathy. The CDR3 runs from the conserved cysteine through the conserved F or W. The D gene is left open where the match is weak.

J gene,D gene,V gene,CDR3 protein
TRBJ2-5,-,TRBV2,CASSEGGRSSHTQETQYF
TRBJ1-1,TRBD1,TRBV5-5,CASSLASVYRGNEAFF
TRBJ2-7,-,TRBV12-3/TRBV12-4,CASSLLGGLLLYEQYF
TRBJ2-7,TRBD1,TRBV27,CASSTSNRGTYEQYF
TRBJ2-1,-,TRBV29-1,CSASTGRGDNEQFF
TRBJ2-7,-,TRBV6-5,CASSYLDRIEQYF
TRBJ1-2,-,TRBV30,CAMGEVIEIYGYTF
TRBJ2-2,TRBD1,TRBV9,CASTPRGGQGVGGELFF
TRBJ1-4,-,TRBV2,CASSEDLRGLFF
TRBJ2-6,-,TRBV5-1,CASSLRLAYVLTF
TRBJ2-7,-,TRBV5-1,CASSEPGRLVQEQYF
TRBJ1-5,TRBD1,TRBV24-1,CATRPGTGFQPQHF
TRBJ1-3,-,TRBV7-6,CAIGTGQFSGNTIYF
TRBJ1-2,-,TRBV7-8,CASSLDGGRLNYGYTF
TRBJ2-7,TRBD1,TRBV10-3,CAISVQGDVYEQYF
TRBJ2-2,-,TRBV19,CASTALPLDTGELFF
TRBJ2-7,TRBD2,TRBV10-3,CATRGVEEQYF
TRBJ1-2,-,TRBV30,CALTGQNYGYTF
TRBJ2-3,TRBD1,TRBV7-9,CATSDRPPGQGFDTQYF
TRBJ1-2,TRBD1,TRBV6-5,CASSTDRVNYGYTF
TRBJ1-3,-,TRBV25-1,CASSAPITADGNTIYF
TRBJ2-1,-,TRBV7-9,CASSRTPGEQFF
TRBJ1-2,-,TRBV27,CASSQSGLGGYTF